This TCR beta chain was observed in a study of shared clonotypes between healthy human individuals. A deep-level run was used for the assay. TCRdb's copy holds only in-frame clones and misses some; the assay was immunoSEQ multiplex PCR. The sample has around 1,000,000 clones, 77% seen once. There were no recent acute infections or vaccinations among the donors, who were healthy HIV-negative adults. This sequence originates from a man younger than 35 in good health. Some clones in this sample may be carry-over from other donors' samples. Sequenced input: memory CD4+ T cells from PBMCs. Indicated subset: CD45RA-negative fraction.

The CDR3 DNA sequence: TGTGCCAGCAGCAAAGGGACTAGCGGGAGGCCTAAAATCTACAATGAGCAGTTCTTC. This gives the protein CASSKGTSGRPKIYNEQFF. The genes are TRBV21-1 and TRBJ2-1; the table's D gene call, TRBD2, was not cross checked with the DNA. TRBV21-1 counts as a pseudogene. The CDR3 is made up of 19 amino acids.